These 8 T cell receptor beta chains were all obtained from the same sample, sequenced in a study of shared clonotypes between healthy human individuals. The protocol was immunoSEQ multiplex PCR, while the TCRdb copy is restricted to in-frame clones and leaves out a portion. The sample has 750,000 to 1,000,000 clones, 92% seen once. Terminally differentiated effector memory CD45RA+ cells were excluded from the naive CD8 cells, which were CD45RO-negative and positively selected for CCR7. Sequencing input: naive CD8+ T cells sorted from blood. The origin of the receptors is a man younger than 45 in good health.

V and J are TRBV19 and TRBJ2-7, with TRBD1 matching over 12 bases. V lost 4 bases, J lost 6 bases, and 4 bases stayed unmatched. Per germline, CDR1 LNHDA and CDR2 SQIVND (reference sequence). This CDR3 is built from 14 residues. This chain's CDR3 is CASSTGQGAFEQYF. DNA for the CDR3: TGTGCCAGTAGTACGGGACAGGGGGCTTTCGAGCAGTACTTC.

The chain recombines TRBV6-5 with TRBJ2-6; D is unclear. The CDR3 totals 15 residues. Per the germline V gene, CDR1 is MNHEY and CDR2 is SVGAGI. The V gene lost 0 bases and the J gene lost 1 base, with 4 bases spanning the gap. CDR3 loop: CASSYSRSGANVLTF. The CDR3 nucleotides are TGTGCCAGCAGTTACTCGAGATCTGGGGCCAACGTCCTGACTTTC.

The chain carries TRBV7-9 and TRBJ2-7, with D maybe TRBD1 (6 bases). The V gene's germline CDR1 is SEHNR and CDR2 FQNEAQ (reference sequence). Between the trimmed V and J ends, which lost 2 bases and 3 bases, there was a span of 8 bases. The CDR3 is made up of 13 amino acids. CDR3: CASSLTDSYEQYF. CDR3 nucleotides: TGTGCCAGCAGCTTAACGGACAGCTACGAGCAGTACTTC.

The chain links TRBV15 to TRBJ1-2; D is possibly TRBD1 (5 bases). CDR3 length: 11 amino acids. Trimming stripped 9 bases from V and 5 bases from J, with 10 bases between. Germline V gene data show CDR1 as LNHNV and CDR2 as YYDKDF (reference sequence). CDR3 coding DNA: TGTGCCACTCGGGGCGGGTATGGCTACACCTTC. It specifies CATRGGYGYTF.

DNA for the CDR3: TGTGCCAGCAGTGAAGCTCCCGGACTGCCCTACGAGCAGTACTTC. Protein sequence: CASSEAPGLPYEQYF. V and J are TRBV6-1 and TRBJ2-7, with a possible D match to TRBD2 (5 bases). The V and J ends lost 0 bases and 2 bases respectively, with 11 bases between them. CDR1 and CDR2 from the germline V gene are MNHNS and SASEGT. The CDR3 length is 15 residues.

The chain carries TRBV29-1 and TRBJ2-6; TRBD1 is a possible D gene (6 bases). The CDR3 covers 14 residues. The V and J ends lost 2 bases and 3 bases respectively, with 8 bases between them. The germline CDR1 and CDR2 sequences are SQVTM and ANQGSEA. Written as DNA, the CDR3 is TGCAGCGTTGAATACAGGGATGGGGCCAACGTCCTGACTTTC. Translated: CSVEYRDGANVLTF.

The table lists this clone with a count of one. The rearrangement joins TRBV27 to TRBJ2-1; 13 bases are shared with TRBD2. With 6 bases clipped from V and 3 bases from J, the junction kept 8 bases outside the gene matches. Germline-derived CDR1 and CDR2 are MNHEY and SMNVEV (reference sequence). The CDR3 is 17 amino acids. CDR3 protein: CASRPPGLAGYYNEQFF. DNA of the CDR3: TGTGCCAGCAGACCCCCGGGACTAGCGGGGTACTACAATGAGCAGTTCTTC.

For this clone: Within the sample, other DNA sequences also encode this same CDR3. The chain couples TRBV5-1 to TRBJ2-7; TRBD1 matches at 11 bases. J was trimmed by 2 bases and V by 4 bases; bases with no gene match: 2. The germline V gene has CDR1 SGHRS and CDR2 YFSETQ. The CDR3 runs to 14 residues. CDR3 amino acids: CASSPGQGAYEQYF. The CDR3 nucleotides read TGCGCCAGCAGCCCGGGACAGGGGGCCTACGAGCAGTACTTC.